This entry lists 31 T cell receptor beta chains sequenced from one sample in a study of PD-1 blockade in classical Hodgkin lymphoma. Time point given: cycle 4 day 1 (C4D1), after five to seven weeks of nivolumab. There was relapse after autologous stem cell transplantation in every patient, and there was variation in brentuximab vedotin exposure. Method: immunoSEQ multiplex PCR; TCRdb's copy keeps in-frame clones and lacks some. Of nearly 20,000 clones listed, less than 85% are singletons. This specimen was peripheral blood mononuclear cells (PBMCs), taken before the fourth cycle of nivolumab. These receptors were collected from a human donor with classical Hodgkin lymphoma.

The V gene is TRBV5-4, the J gene TRBJ1-1; 7 positions agree with TRBD1. This CDR3 spans 15 amino acids. Per the germline V gene, CDR1 is SGHNT and CDR2 is YYREEE (reference sequence). With V trimmed by 4 bases and J by 4 bases, 10 bases remained unmatched. The CDR3 sequence is CASSARTGPSTEAFF. The CDR3 coding sequence is TGTGCCAGCAGCGCCCGGACAGGACCATCCACTGAAGCTTTCTTT.

The chain recombines TRBV5-1 with TRBJ1-1, with D possibly being TRBD1 (6 bases). CDR3 length: 14 amino acids. CDR1 and CDR2 from the germline V gene are SGHRS and YFSETQ. V shed 0 bases and J shed 11 bases, with 17 bases lying between them. CDR3 residues: CASSLEDRSALAFF. CDR3 in DNA: TGCGCCAGCAGCTTGGAAGACAGGTCCGCGTTGGCTTTCTTT.

The chain joins TRBV21-1 to TRBJ2-1; the table's D call, TRBD2, has no DNA check behind it. TRBV21-1 is a pseudogene segment. This CDR3 is 16 amino acids long. The CDR3 DNA reads as TGTGCCAGCAGCCTCCGCAGACTAGCGGCGTACAATGAGCAGTTCTTC. Protein: CASSLRRLAAYNEQFF.

This clone has just one count. The chain has TRBV5-4 and TRBJ2-2; possibly TRBD2 for D (6 bases). The germline V gene has CDR1 SGHNT and CDR2 YYREEE (reference sequence). This CDR3 region has 16 residues. Trimming took off 4 bases at V and 5 bases at J, with 18 bases between the two ends. CDR3 in DNA: TGTGCCAGCAGCCACGGGACTCAACTATTAACCGGGGAGCTGTTTTTT. Translation: CASSHGTQLLTGELFF.

This chain uses TRBV7-3 with TRBJ2-6, with a weak D call TRBD1 (5 bases). This CDR3 is built from 16 residues. CDR1 and CDR2 from the germline V gene are SGHTA and FQGTGA. V was shortened by 5 bases and J by 6 bases, with 17 bases between the two germline ends. The CDR3 is CASSPSQGRKANVLTF. In nucleotides, the CDR3 is TGTGCCAGCAGCCCGAGCCAGGGCAGAAAGGCCAACGTCCTGACTTTC.

This clone was counted only a few times. V is TRBV7-2 and J is TRBJ1-2; 8 nucleotides line up with TRBD1. CDR1 is SGHTA, CDR2 FQGNSA, per germline. This CDR3 has 16 residues. With 1 base clipped from V and 5 bases from J, the junction kept 9 bases outside the gene matches. The CDR3 spells CASSLGARGRRYGYTF. Here the CDR3 DNA reads TGTGCCAGCAGCTTAGGTGCCAGGGGGCGTAGGTATGGCTACACCTTC.

The J gene is TRBJ2-7, the V gene TRBV27; D might be TRBD2 (6 bases). This CDR3 comprises 17 residues. V lost 3 bases and J 1 base, leaving 19 bases between the germline ends. Per the germline V gene, CDR1 is MNHEY and CDR2 is SMNVEV (reference sequence). In DNA form, the CDR3 reads TGTGCCAGCAGTTTCTTCATCTCAGGGACTGCTTCCTACGAGCAGTACTTC. It codes for CASSFFISGTASYEQYF.

In this sample, this clone turned up a few times. V usage is TRBV10-3 and J usage is TRBJ2-1; the D gene is possibly TRBD1 (8 bases). The CDR3 consists of 13 residues. V lost 7 bases and J 10 bases, leaving 17 bases between the germline ends. Germline CDR1 reads ENHRY; CDR2 reads SYGVKD. CDR3 nucleotide sequence: TGTGCCATCACCGACGGACAGGGAGGGGAGCAGTTCTTC. This codes for CAITDGQGGEQFF.

This clone was counted once. The genes are TRBV5-5 and TRBJ1-5, with 8 bases that match TRBD1. CDR3 length: 16 amino acids. Germline V gene data show CDR1 as SGHKS and CDR2 as YYEKEE (reference sequence). V lost 1 base and J lost 0; bases outside the gene matches: 3. CDR3 bases: TGTGCCAGCAGCTTGTCAGGGGGCTATAGCAATCAGCCCCAGCATTTT. Translating gives CASSLSGGYSNQPQHF.

This chain connects TRBV5-4 to TRBJ2-7; D gene ambiguous. Germline values: CDR1 SGHNT, CDR2 YYREEE (reference sequence). This CDR3 is built from 13 residues. Trimming took off 4 bases at V and 2 bases at J, with 10 bases between the two ends. The CDR3 loop reads CASSGDITYEQYF. The CDR3 nucleotides read TGTGCCAGCAGCGGAGACATTACCTACGAGCAGTACTTC.

The V gene is TRBV11-3, the J gene TRBJ2-2, with 7 bases fitting TRBD1. Trimming took 5 bases from V and 0 from J; bases not matched to a gene: 3. Germline V CDR1 and CDR2: SGHNT, YENEEA. There are 15 residues in the CDR3. DNA for the CDR3: TGTGCCAGCAGCCTACAGGGGCCGAACACCGGGGAGCTGTTTTTT. It specifies CASSLQGPNTGELFF.

The rearrangement joins TRBV9 to TRBJ2-7, with 8 bases fitting TRBD2. The CDR3 covers 19 residues. Germline V gene data show CDR1 as SGDLS and CDR2 as YYNGEE. After removal of 1 base from V and 3 bases from J, the junction contained 18 bases not matched to a gene. The CDR3 DNA follows: TGTGCCAGCAGCGTAATTTGCGGGGGGCCCCACGGGAAAATCTACGAGCAGTACTTC. This translates into CASSVICGGPHGKIYEQYF.

This rearrangement joins TRBV4-1 to TRBJ2-2; D unresolved. This CDR3 is built from 18 residues. With 0 bases removed from V and 6 bases from J, the gap between germline ends came to 20 bases. From germline, CDR1 is MGHRA and CDR2 YSYEKL. In DNA form, the CDR3 reads TGCGCCAGCAGCCAAGAATCTAGGGTAGCCCACTACCCCGGGGAGCTGTTTTTT. Protein sequence: CASSQESRVAHYPGELFF.

The rearrangement uses TRBV7-8 and TRBJ1-3, with D unclear. Between the trimmed V and J ends, which lost 5 bases and 4 bases, there was a span of 6 bases. There are 12 residues in the CDR3. Germline-derived CDR1 and CDR2 are SGHVS and FQNEAQ. CDR3: CASSANGNTIYF. CDR3 nucleotides: TGTGCCAGCAGCGCCAACGGAAACACCATATATTTT.

This clone occurred a few times. The V call is TRBV15, the J call TRBJ1-2; unclear D gene. V lost 6 bases to trimming and J lost 5 bases, with 4 bases between them. The germline V gene has CDR1 LNHNV and CDR2 YYDKDF (reference sequence). The CDR3 consists of 10 residues. CDR3 DNA: TGTGCCACCAGGACGTATGGCTACACCTTC. This encodes CATRTYGYTF.

The V and J genes are TRBV2 and TRBJ1-1; D is uncertain. With 6 bases removed from V and 3 bases from J, the gap between germline ends came to 11 bases. Germline CDR1 reads SNHLY; CDR2 reads FYNNEI. This CDR3 spans 13 amino acids. The CDR3 sequence: CASRDIGYTEAFF. In DNA form, the CDR3 reads TGTGCCAGCAGGGATATAGGGTACACTGAAGCTTTCTTT.

V usage is TRBV6-6 and J usage is TRBJ2-7, with a weak D call TRBD2 (6 bases). Per germline, CDR1 MNHNY and CDR2 SVGAGI (reference sequence). The V gene lost 2 bases and the J gene lost 2 bases, with 10 bases spanning the gap. This CDR3 is built from 14 residues. CDR3 bases: TGTGCCAGCAGTTACACGGGGGAGACCTACGAGCAGTACTTC. Protein: CASSYTGETYEQYF.

J is TRBJ2-3 and V is TRBV6-1; D might be TRBD1 (5 bases). CDR3 size: 13 residues. From germline, CDR1 is MNHNS and CDR2 SASEGT. V was shortened by 4 bases and J by 2 bases, with 7 bases between the two germline ends. The chain's CDR3 is CASSARDTDTQYF. The CDR3 DNA sequence: TGTGCCAGCAGTGCCAGGGACACAGATACGCAGTATTTT.

V is TRBV6-6 and J is TRBJ1-6; a weak D match, TRBD1 (5 bases). Germline CDR1 is MNHNY and CDR2 is SVGAGI (reference sequence). Trimming removed 6 bases from V and 0 bases from J, with 12 bases in between. This CDR3 is built from 16 residues. In DNA form, the CDR3 reads TGTGCCAGCAGCTTCAGGGTTAGCTCCTATAATTCACCCCTCCACTTT. Encoded protein: CASSFRVSSYNSPLHF.

This clone showed up just once. The J gene is TRBJ2-2, the V gene TRBV2, with 11 bases aligning to TRBD1. There are 16 residues in the CDR3. The V gene's germline CDR1 is SNHLY and CDR2 FYNNEI. V lost 6 bases and J lost 5; bases outside the gene matches: 8. CDR3 in amino acids: CASRSPGQGGTGELFF. In DNA form, the CDR3 reads TGTGCCAGCAGGTCCCCGGGACAGGGGGGGACCGGGGAGCTGTTTTTT.

This clone was seen only once. In nucleotides, the CDR3 is TGTGCCAGCAGTGTAGTTGCAGAAGCTTTCTTT. Translation gives CASSVVAEAFF. The V and J genes are TRBV2 and TRBJ1-1; unclear D gene. Trimming stripped 4 bases from V and 8 bases from J, with 8 bases between. The CDR3 is 11 residues long. CDR1 is SNHLY and CDR2 is FYNNEI in the germline V gene.

This clone has more than one count but fewer than ten. The chain has TRBV19 and TRBJ2-1; D is ambiguous. Germline CDR1 and CDR2: LNHDA and SQIVND (reference sequence). The CDR3 is made up of 12 amino acids. V lost 5 bases and J 0 bases, leaving 2 bases between the germline ends. In nucleotides, the CDR3 is TGTGCCAGTAGTCCCTCCTACAATGAGCAGTTCTTC. It is translated as CASSPSYNEQFF.

This chain links TRBV23-1 with TRBJ1-2; D unclear. TRBV23-1 is an open reading frame whose function is uncertain. V dropped 1 base and J dropped 4 bases, with 13 bases sitting between them. This CDR3 contains 15 residues. The CDR3 spells CASSQLQPLLYGYTF. The DNA of the CDR3 is TGCGCCAGCAGTCAATTACAACCTCTCCTCTATGGCTACACCTTC.

The rearrangement links TRBV27 to TRBJ2-7; 10 nucleotides agree with TRBD1. Germline lookup yields CDR1 MNHEY and CDR2 SMNVEV (reference sequence). V lost 6 bases, J lost 6 bases, and 8 bases stayed unmatched. The CDR3 is 14 residues long. In nucleotides, the CDR3 is TGTGCCAGCAGCAATTGGGACAGGGGAGGCGAGCAGTACTTC. Translated, it gives CASSNWDRGGEQYF.

As for this clone: Other DNA sequences in the same sample also yield this CDR3. The genes are TRBV5-1 and TRBJ1-5, with D tentatively TRBD1 (5 bases). The V end lost 0 bases, the J end lost 1 base, and 8 bases lay between the germline ends. In germline, CDR1 is SGHRS, CDR2 YFSETQ. The CDR3 is 15 amino acids. CDR3 nucleotide sequence: TGCGCCAGCAGCTTGGTGGGGGGAAGCAATCAGCCCCAGCATTTT. This translates into CASSLVGGSNQPQHF.

The CDR3 DNA is TGTGCCAGCAGCCAAGATTTTCGGCAGAGAAGCTCCTACGAGCAGTACTTC. This gives the protein CASSQDFRQRSSYEQYF. The rearrangement links TRBV4-2 to TRBJ2-7; no clear D gene. V was cut by 0 bases and J by 0 bases, with 15 bases left in between. The CDR3 totals 17 residues. Germline V gene data show CDR1 as LGHNA and CDR2 as YNFKEQ.

V is TRBV25-1 and J is TRBJ1-1; D is possibly TRBD1 (5 bases). The germline V and J ends were trimmed by 5 bases and 1 base, with 8 bases remaining between them. Germline V gene sequence: CDR1 MGHDK, CDR2 SYGVNS. The CDR3 has 13 amino acids. The CDR3, as DNA: TGTGCCAGCAGTAGGGGCGCGAACACTGAAGCTTTCTTT. Translation gives CASSRGANTEAFF.

This clone was detected many times. CDR3: CASSLSQGNYGYTF. The CDR3 nucleotides are TGTGCCAGCAGCTTATCACAGGGGAACTATGGCTACACCTTC. The J gene is TRBJ1-2, the V gene TRBV11-3, with 7 nucleotides matching TRBD1. In germline, CDR1 is SGHNT, CDR2 YENEEA. The CDR3 is made up of 14 amino acids. Germline trimming cut 2 bases from V and 2 bases from J; bases unmatched to any gene: 2.

The gene calls are TRBV4-1 and TRBJ1-2, with TRBD1 as a possible D gene (6 bases). This CDR3 comprises 16 residues. Trimming pared 0 bases from V and 2 bases from J, leaving 13 bases between. The germline gives CDR1 MGHRA, CDR2 YSYEKL. In DNA form, the CDR3 reads TGCGCCAGCAGCCAAGAGAGTACAGGGCGCAACTATGGCTACACCTTC. As protein: CASSQESTGRNYGYTF.

The rearrangement links TRBV11-3 to TRBJ2-2, with D perhaps assigned TRBD1 or TRBD2 (5 bases each). The CDR3 covers 15 residues. V lost 4 bases and J lost 3, with 12 bases in between. Germline V gives CDR1 SGHNT, CDR2 YENEEA. The CDR3 DNA follows: TGTGCCAGCAGCTCCTCCGGGGCGCACACCGGGGAGCTGTTTTTT. This translates into CASSSSGAHTGELFF.

This rearrangement joins TRBV6-5 to TRBJ2-3, with a weak D call TRBD2 (6 bases). The CDR3 sequence is 16 residues long. Trimming left V 4 bases short and J 1 base short, with 15 bases between. CDR1 and CDR2 (germline): MNHEY, SVGAGI. DNA for the CDR3: TGTGCCAGCAGTTCCCGCGGGCGGGGCCGCACAGATACGCAGTATTTT. Its translation is CASSSRGRGRTDTQYF.